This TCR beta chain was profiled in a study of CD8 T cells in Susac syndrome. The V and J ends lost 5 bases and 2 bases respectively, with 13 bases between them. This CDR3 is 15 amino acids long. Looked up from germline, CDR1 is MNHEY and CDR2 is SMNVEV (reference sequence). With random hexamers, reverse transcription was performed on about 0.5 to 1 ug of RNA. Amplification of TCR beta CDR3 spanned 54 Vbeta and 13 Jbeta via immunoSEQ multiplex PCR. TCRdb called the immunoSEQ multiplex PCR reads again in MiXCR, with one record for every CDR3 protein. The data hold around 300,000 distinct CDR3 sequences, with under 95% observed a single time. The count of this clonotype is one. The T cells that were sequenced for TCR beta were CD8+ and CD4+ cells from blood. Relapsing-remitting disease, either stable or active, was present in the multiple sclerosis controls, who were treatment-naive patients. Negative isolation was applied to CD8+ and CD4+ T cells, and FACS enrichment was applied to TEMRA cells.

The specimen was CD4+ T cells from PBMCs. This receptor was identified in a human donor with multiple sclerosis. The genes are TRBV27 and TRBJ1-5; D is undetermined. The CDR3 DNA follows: TGTGCCAGCAGTCCCCAAGCCGGGGGCAATCAGCCCCAGCATTTT. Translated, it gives CASSPQAGGNQPQHF.